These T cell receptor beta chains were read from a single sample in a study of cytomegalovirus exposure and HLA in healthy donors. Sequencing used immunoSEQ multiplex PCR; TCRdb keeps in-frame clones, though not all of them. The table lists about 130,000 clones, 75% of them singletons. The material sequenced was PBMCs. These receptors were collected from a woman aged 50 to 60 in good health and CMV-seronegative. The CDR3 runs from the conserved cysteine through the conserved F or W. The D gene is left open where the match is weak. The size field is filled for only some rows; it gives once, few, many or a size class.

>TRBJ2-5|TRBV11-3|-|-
CASSQGSETQYF
TGTGCCAGCTCCCAGGGTTCCGAGACCCAGTACTTC
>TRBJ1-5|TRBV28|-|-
CASTRQRDQPQHF
TGTGCCAGCACAAGACAGCGTGATCAGCCCCAGCATTTT
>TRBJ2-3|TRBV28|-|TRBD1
CASSGRTGVYGSTDTQYF
TGTGCCAGCAGTGGTCGGACAGGGGTGTATGGAAGCACAGATACGCAGTATTTT
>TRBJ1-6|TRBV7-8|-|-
CASSLTGTSSSAENSPLHF
TGTGCCAGCAGCTTGACCGGGACATCCTCTTCCGCGGAGAATTCACCCCTCCACTTT
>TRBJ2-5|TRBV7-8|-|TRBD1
CASSLGGPWAGGPVRETQYF
TGTGCCAGCAGCTTAGGGGGTCCCTGGGCAGGGGGTCCCGTCCGAGAGACCCAGTACTTC
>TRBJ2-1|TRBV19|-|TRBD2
CASSKTSGRSGYNEQFF
TGTGCCAGTAGTAAGACTAGCGGGAGATCGGGATACAATGAGCAGTTCTTC
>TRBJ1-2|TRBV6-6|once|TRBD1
CASSPTGGLFGYTF
TGTGCCAGCAGTCCAACAGGGGGCCTTTTTGGCTACACCTTC
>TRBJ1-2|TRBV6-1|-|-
CASSEALRGAYGYTF
TGTGCCAGCAGTGAAGCGCTTCGGGGGGCCTATGGCTACACCTTC
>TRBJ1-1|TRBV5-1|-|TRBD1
CASSSQGRTEAFF
TGCGCCAGCAGCTCACAGGGGCGGACTGAAGCTTTCTTT
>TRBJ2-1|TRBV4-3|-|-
CASSQDGGSGYNEQFF
TGCGCCAGCAGCCAAGATGGGGGGAGTGGGTACAATGAGCAGTTCTTC
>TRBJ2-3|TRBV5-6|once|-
CASSGGLHDTQYF
TGTGCCAGCAGCGGCGGTCTCCATGATACGCAGTATTTT
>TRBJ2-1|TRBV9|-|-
CASSGGDYNEQFF
TGTGCCAGCAGCGGGGGAGATTACAATGAGCAGTTCTTC
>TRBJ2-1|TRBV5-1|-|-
CASSLGTTNEQFF
TGCGCCAGCAGCTTGGGGACTACCAATGAGCAGTTCTTC
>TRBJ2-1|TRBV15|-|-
CATSRGHNEQFF
TGTGCCACCAGCAGAGGGCACAATGAGCAGTTCTTC
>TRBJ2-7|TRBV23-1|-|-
CASGFNGGWYEQYF
TGCGCCAGCGGCTTCAACGGGGGTTGGTACGAGCAGTACTTC
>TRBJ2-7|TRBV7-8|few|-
CASSLGTGSFSYEQYF
TGTGCCAGCAGCTTAGGGACCGGGAGCTTCTCCTACGAGCAGTACTTC
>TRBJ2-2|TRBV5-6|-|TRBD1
CASSWGTGNTGELFF
TGTGCCAGCAGCTGGGGGACAGGGAACACCGGGGAGCTGTTTTTT
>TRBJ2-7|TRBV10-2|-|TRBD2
CASNLGGGEEQYF
TGCGCCAGCAACTTGGGGGGAGGGGAAGAGCAGTACTTC
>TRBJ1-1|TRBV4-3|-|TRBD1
CASSQVQGVMNTEAFF
TGCGCCAGCAGCCAAGTCCAGGGGGTCATGAACACTGAAGCTTTCTTT
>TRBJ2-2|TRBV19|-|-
CASSNAGEGTGELFF
TGTGCCAGTAGTAACGCCGGTGAGGGCACCGGGGAGCTGTTTTTT
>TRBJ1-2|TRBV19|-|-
CASSLGEARVYGYTF
TGTGCCAGTAGTCTGGGAGAGGCTAGGGTCTATGGCTACACCTTC
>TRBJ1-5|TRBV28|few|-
CASSAEHSNQPQHF
TGTGCCAGCAGTGCCGAGCACAGCAATCAGCCCCAGCATTTT
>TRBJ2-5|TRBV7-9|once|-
CASSSRGPETQYF
TGTGCCAGCAGCTCCCGGGGTCCAGAGACCCAGTACTTC
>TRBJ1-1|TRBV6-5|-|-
CASSYRLTEAFF
TGTGCCAGCAGTTACCGACTCACTGAAGCTTTCTTT
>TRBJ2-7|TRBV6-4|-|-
CASRRCGPTYEQYF
TGTGCCAGCAGGAGGTGCGGGCCGACCTACGAGCAGTACTTC
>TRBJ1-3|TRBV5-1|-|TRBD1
CASSRGQGENTIYF
TGCGCCAGCAGCCGGGGACAGGGGGAGAACACCATATATTTT
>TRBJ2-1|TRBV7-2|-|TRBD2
CASSPGLAGHNEQFF
TGTGCCAGCAGTCCGGGACTAGCGGGCCACAATGAGCAGTTCTTC
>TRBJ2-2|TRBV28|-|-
CASSPPGQSPLFTGELFF
TGTGCCAGCAGTCCCCCCGGACAAAGCCCTCTATTCACCGGGGAGCTGTTTTTT
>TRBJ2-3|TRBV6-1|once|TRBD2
CASHLRGATDTQYF
TGTGCCAGTCATCTGCGGGGGGCCACAGATACGCAGTATTTT
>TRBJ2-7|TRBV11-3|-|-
CASSLDRVGEQYF
TGTGCCAGCAGCTTAGACAGGGTCGGCGAGCAGTACTTC
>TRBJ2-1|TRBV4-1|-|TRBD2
CAIGLAGEGNEQFF
TGCGCCATCGGTCTAGCGGGAGAGGGGAATGAGCAGTTCTTC
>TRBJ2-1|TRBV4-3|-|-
CASSQGLPTYNEQFF
TGCGCCAGCAGCCAGGGGCTCCCTACTTACAATGAGCAGTTCTTC
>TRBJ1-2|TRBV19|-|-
CASSIRGNYGYTF
TGTGCCAGTAGTATCAGAGGAAACTATGGCTACACCTTC